What follows is one T cell receptor (beta chain) and its context. Antigen unknown. Terminally differentiated effector memory CD45RA+ cells were excluded from the naive CD8 cells, which were CD45RO-negative and positively selected for CCR7. The entry originates in a study of shared clonotypes between healthy human individuals. Whole-study results and caveats: Shared across a few donors were 4% to 6% of the naive CD4 clonotypes. Compared with memory subsets, naive subsets generally had larger estimated richness.

TCRdb's table, derived via immunoSEQ multiplex PCR, lists solely in-frame clones and lacks some. The sample contains over 2 million clones, approximately 94% of which appear only once. V shed 3 bases and J shed 5 bases, with 7 bases lying between them. The germline gives CDR1 WSHSY, CDR2 SAAADI. This CDR3 has 12 amino acids. J is TRBJ2-5 and V is TRBV10-2; D is unresolved. The sequencing sample was made of naive CD8+ T cells sorted from blood. This receptor was identified in a man between 18 and 29 years old in good health. The CDR3 is CASSDLGETQYF. DNA of the CDR3: TGCGCCAGCAGTGACCTAGGGGAGACCCAGTACTTC.